This T cell receptor (beta chain) originates from a study of blood T cells in healthy people across ages. Whole-study findings and limits: PBMCs went unsorted, and a conclusive naive versus antigen-experienced comparison was therefore prevented.

Every sample had a minimum of 6 million PBMCs isolated. Combining a sample-barcoded 5' primer with a J-beta primer mix, a second PCR ran for roughly 6 to 12 cycles. TCRdb itself ran the 5' RACE reads through MiXCR, one entry per CDR3 protein. This sample yields roughly 730,000 distinct CDR3 sequences, of which around three fifths are seen a single time; approximately 24% belongs to the top ten. This CDR3 is 16 amino acids long. Trimming stripped 4 bases from V and 5 bases from J, with 19 bases between. The germline V gene has CDR1 MGHDK and CDR2 SYGVNS. As concerns this clonotype: Its antigen remains unknown.

The chain is built from TRBV25-1 and TRBJ2-3; possibly TRBD1 for D (5 bases). This receptor was obtained from a man in his forties in good health. The sequencing sample was made of blood. CDR3 in DNA: TGTGCCAGCAGTGGCTCAGAAAGGGGTTTAAGAGATACGCAGTATTTT. The encoded protein is CASSGSERGLRDTQYF.